This T cell receptor (beta chain) is drawn from a study of T cell changes during pregnancy in multiple sclerosis. Method: immunoSEQ multiplex PCR; TCRdb's copy keeps in-frame clones and lacks some. Among about 39,000 clones listed, almost 95% were seen once. This CDR3 has 15 residues. Looked up from germline, CDR1 is SGDLS and CDR2 is YYNGEE. With 0 bases clipped from V and 9 bases from J, the junction kept 9 bases outside the gene matches. The sequence was collected from a female donor with multiple sclerosis, enrolled in a pregnancy study. The material sequenced was CD4+ T cells from peripheral blood mononuclear cells, taken after pregnancy. The chain couples TRBV9 to TRBJ2-3; 8 positions match TRBD1. The DNA of the CDR3 is TGTGCCAGCAGCGTAGAGGCAGGGGGCCGGGGCACGCAGTATTTT. Amino acids: CASSVEAGGRGTQYF.